This T cell receptor (beta chain) was identified during a study of T cell responses to AZD1222 COVID-19 vaccine. This CDR3 contains 12 residues. Profiled with immunoSEQ multiplex PCR; TCRdb holds only in-frame clones, not every one. The sample has 120,000 or so clones, approximately 89% seen once. The receptor was isolated from an adult in good health. The material sequenced was peripheral blood, taken on day 0 of AZD1222 vaccination. The chain has TRBV21-1 and TRBJ2-3. TRBV21-1 is listed as a pseudogene. The CDR3 DNA reads TGTGCCAGCAGCAAATTAGGAAATACGCAGTATTTT. Translated, it gives CASSKLGNTQYF.